This TCR beta chain came from a study of cytomegalovirus exposure and HLA in healthy donors. This PCR relied on a set of 60 Vbeta primers and 13 Jbeta primers. The protocol was immunoSEQ multiplex PCR, while the TCRdb copy is restricted to in-frame clones and leaves out a portion. Here the sample spans approximately 74,000 clones, over 70% being singletons. This CDR3 has 14 amino acids. Germline CDR1 and CDR2: SGHDT and YYEEEE. V lost 4 bases and J lost 5, with 15 bases in between. This sequence joins TRBV5-6 and TRBJ1-1; TRBD1 might be the D (6 bases). The TCR was taken from a man in his sixties in good health and CMV-seropositive. The sequencing sample was made of PBMCs. Written as DNA, the CDR3 is TGTGCCAGCAGCCTACTCCAGGGGATTACTGAAGCTTTCTTT. This codes for CASSLLQGITEAFF.